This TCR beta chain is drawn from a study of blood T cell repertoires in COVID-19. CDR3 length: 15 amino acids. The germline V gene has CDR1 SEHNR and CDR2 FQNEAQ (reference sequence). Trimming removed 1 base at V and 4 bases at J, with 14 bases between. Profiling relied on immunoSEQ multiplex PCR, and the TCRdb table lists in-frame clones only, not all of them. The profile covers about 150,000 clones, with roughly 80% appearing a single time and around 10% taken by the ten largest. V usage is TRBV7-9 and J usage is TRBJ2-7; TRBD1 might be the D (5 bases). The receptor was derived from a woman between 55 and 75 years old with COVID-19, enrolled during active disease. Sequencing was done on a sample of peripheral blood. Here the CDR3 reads CASSLGTHQGYEQYV. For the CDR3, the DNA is TGTGCCAGCAGCTTAGGAACTCACCAGGGATACGAGCAGTACGTC.